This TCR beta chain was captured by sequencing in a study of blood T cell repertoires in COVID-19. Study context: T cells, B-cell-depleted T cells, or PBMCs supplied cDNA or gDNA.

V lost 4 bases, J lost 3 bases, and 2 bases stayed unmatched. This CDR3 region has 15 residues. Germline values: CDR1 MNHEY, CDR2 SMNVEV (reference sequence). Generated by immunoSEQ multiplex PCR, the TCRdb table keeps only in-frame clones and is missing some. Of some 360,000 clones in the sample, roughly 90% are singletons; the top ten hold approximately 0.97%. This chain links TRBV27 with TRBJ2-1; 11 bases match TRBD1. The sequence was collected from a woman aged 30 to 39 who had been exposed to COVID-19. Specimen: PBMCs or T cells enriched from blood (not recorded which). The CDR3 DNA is TGTGCCAGCAGTTGGGACAGGGGGAGCTACAATGAGCAGTTCTTC. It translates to CASSWDRGSYNEQFF.